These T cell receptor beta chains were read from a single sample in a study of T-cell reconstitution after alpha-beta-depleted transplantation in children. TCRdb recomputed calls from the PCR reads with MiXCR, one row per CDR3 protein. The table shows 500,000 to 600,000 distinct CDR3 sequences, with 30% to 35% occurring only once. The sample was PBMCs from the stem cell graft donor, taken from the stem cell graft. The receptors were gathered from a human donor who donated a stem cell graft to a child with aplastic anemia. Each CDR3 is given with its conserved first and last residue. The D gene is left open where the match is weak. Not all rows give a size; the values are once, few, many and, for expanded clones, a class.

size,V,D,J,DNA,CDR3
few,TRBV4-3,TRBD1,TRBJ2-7,TGCGCCAGCAGCCAAGAGACAGGGGCCCATAGGACCTACGAGCAGTACTTC,CASSQETGAHRTYEQYF
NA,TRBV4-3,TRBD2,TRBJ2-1,TGCGCCAGCGCCGGGGATAGCGGGCCGGAGAATGAGCAGTTCTTC,CASAGDSGPENEQFF
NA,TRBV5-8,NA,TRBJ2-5,TGTGCCAGCAACCGAGGGCAGACGCAAGAGACCCAGTACTTC,CASNRGQTQETQYF
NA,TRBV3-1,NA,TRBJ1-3,TGTGCCAGCAGCCAAGAGCTCAGGATGGGAAACACCATATATTTT,CASSQELRMGNTIYF
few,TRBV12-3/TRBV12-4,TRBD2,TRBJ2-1,TGTGCCAGCAGTCTCCTCACTAGCGGGAACGAGCAGTTCTTC,CASSLLTSGNEQFF
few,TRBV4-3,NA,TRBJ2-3,TGCGCCAGCAGCCAGTTGGCCAGGGCTACAGATACGCAGTATTTT,CASSQLARATDTQYF
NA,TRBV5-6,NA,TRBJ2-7,TGTGCCAGCAGCGGAGGCGGTGGCCTACTATCCTACGAGCAGTACTTC,CASSGGGGLLSYEQYF
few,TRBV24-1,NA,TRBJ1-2,TGTGCCACCAGTGATGCCCAGCCCTATGGCTACACCTTC,CATSDAQPYGYTF
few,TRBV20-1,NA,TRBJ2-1,TGCAGTGCCAACGGGGTTAGTCAGGCCTACAATGAGCAGTTCTTC,CSANGVSQAYNEQFF
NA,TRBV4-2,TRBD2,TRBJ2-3,TGTGCCAGCACTGGGGGGGAGACAGATACGCAGTATTTT,CASTGGETDTQYF
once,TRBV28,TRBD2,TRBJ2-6,TGTGCCAGCGGGTTAGTGGTAGCGGGAGGTGTTGATTCTGGGGCCAACGTCCTGACTTTC,CASGLVVAGGVDSGANVLTF
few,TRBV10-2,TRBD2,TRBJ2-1,TGCGCCAGCAGTGACCAAGCGGGAGTGGTCGACAATGAGCAGTTCTTC,CASSDQAGVVDNEQFF
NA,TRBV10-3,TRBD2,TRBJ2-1,TGTGCCGCAAGACTAGCGGGGAACAATGAGCAGTTCTTC,CAARLAGNNEQFF
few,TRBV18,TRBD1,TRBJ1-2,TGTGCCAGCTCACCACCGTCAGGGGGCCGTGGCTACACCTTC,CASSPPSGGRGYTF
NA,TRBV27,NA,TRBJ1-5,TGTGCCACCAAATGGGAGGGGGGGGCGACGGAGCCCCAGCATTTT,CATKWEGGATEPQHF
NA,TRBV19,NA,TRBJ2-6,TGTGCCAGTAGTATACGTCCGGGTAACACTGGGGCCAACGTCCTGACTTTC,CASSIRPGNTGANVLTF
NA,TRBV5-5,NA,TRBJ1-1,TGTGCCAGCAGCTTGGTTGCGTACTACACTGAAGCTTTCTTT,CASSLVAYYTEAFF
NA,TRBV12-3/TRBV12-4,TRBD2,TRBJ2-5,TGTGCCAGCAGTTTTGCGGGGGGTGAGACCCAGTACTTC,CASSFAGGETQYF
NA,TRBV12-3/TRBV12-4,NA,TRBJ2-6,TGTGCCTCTGCGAGCTCTGGGGCCAACGTCCTGACTTTC,CASASSGANVLTF